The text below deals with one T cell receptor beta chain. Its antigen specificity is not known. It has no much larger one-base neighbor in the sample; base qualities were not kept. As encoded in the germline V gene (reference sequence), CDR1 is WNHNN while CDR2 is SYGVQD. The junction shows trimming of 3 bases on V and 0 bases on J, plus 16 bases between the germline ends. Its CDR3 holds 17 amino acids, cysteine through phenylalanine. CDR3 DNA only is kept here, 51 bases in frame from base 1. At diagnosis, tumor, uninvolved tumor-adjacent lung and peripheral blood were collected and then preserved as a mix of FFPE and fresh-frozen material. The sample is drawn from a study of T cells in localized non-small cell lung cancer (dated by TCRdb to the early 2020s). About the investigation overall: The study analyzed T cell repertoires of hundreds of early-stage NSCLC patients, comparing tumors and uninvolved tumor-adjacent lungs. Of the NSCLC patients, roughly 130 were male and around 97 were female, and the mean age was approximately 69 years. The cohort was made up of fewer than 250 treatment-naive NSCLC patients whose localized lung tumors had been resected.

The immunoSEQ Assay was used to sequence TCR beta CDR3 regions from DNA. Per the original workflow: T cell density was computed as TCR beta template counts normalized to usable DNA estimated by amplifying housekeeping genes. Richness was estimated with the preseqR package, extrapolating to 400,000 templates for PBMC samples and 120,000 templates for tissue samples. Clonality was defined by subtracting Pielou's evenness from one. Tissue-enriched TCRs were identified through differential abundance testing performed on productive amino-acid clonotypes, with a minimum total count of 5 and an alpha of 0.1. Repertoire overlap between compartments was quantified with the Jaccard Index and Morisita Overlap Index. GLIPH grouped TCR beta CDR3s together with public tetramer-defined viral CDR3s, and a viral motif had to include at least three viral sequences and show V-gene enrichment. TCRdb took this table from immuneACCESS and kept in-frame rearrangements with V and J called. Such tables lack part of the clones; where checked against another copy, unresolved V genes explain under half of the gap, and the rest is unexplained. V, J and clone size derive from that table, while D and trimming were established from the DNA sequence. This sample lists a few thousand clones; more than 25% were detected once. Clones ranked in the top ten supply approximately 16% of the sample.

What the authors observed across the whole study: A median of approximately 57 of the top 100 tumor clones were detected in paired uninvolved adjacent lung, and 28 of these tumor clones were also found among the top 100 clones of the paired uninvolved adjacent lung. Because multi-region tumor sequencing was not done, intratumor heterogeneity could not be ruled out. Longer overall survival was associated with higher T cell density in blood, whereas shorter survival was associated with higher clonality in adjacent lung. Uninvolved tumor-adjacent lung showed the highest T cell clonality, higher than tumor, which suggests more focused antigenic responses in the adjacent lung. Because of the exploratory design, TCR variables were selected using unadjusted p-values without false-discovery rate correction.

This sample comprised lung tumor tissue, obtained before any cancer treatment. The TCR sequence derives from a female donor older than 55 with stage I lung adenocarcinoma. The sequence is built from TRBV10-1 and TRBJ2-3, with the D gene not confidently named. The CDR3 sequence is CASSDLPGQSSTDTQYF. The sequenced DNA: TGCGCCAGCAGTGATCTCCCAGGCCAATCTAGCACAGATACGCAGTATTTT.